The 4 T cell receptor beta chains below come from one sample, sequenced in a study of T cells in Graves' hyperthyroidism and ophthalmopathy. Amplified TCR beta CDR3 regions derived from RNA transcripts. Primed by the HTBI set, a first-round RT-PCR was run on the TCR CDR3. TCRdb reanalysed the multiplex PCR reads using MiXCR and keeps one entry per CDR3 protein. The sample lists 250,000 to 400,000 distinct CDR3 sequences, approximately 14% seen once, with 30% to 40% in the top ten. The specimen was blood. These receptors came from a woman aged 40-49 years with Graves' ophthalmopathy.

The chain combines TRBV9 with TRBJ2-5; TRBD2 is a possible D gene (5 bases). The CDR3 is 15 amino acids. CDR1 and CDR2 (germline): SGDLS, YYNGEE. Trimming stripped 0 bases from V and 4 bases from J, with 13 bases between. CDR3 in DNA: TGTGCCAGCAGCGTAGTGACGGGGAGCCGAGAGACCCAGTACTTC. This translates into CASSVVTGSRETQYF.

The chain carries TRBV7-9 and TRBJ1-2; D is unresolved. The CDR3 has 15 residues. Between the trimmed V and J ends, which lost 0 bases and 6 bases, there was a span of 14 bases. Germline CDR1 and CDR2: SEHNR and FQNEAQ (reference sequence). In DNA, the CDR3 is TGTGCCAGCAGCTTAGCAGCGGGGAGACTTCATGGCTACACCTTC. Translated, it gives CASSLAAGRLHGYTF.

As for this clonotype: A much larger clone sits a single nucleotide away, making a read error possible. The chain combines TRBV19 with TRBJ1-5; no clear D gene. Per the germline V gene, CDR1 is LNHDA and CDR2 is SQIVND (reference sequence). This CDR3 is built from 12 residues. In nucleotides, the CDR3 is TGTGCCGGTAGTATGTTTCCTCAGCCCCAGCATTTT. This sequence encodes CAGSMFPQPQHF.

This clonotype showed up many times. The gene calls are TRBV6-2 or TRBV6-3 and TRBJ2-3; the D is unclear. In germline, CDR1 is MNHEY, CDR2 SVGEGT. Trimming took 4 bases from V and 3 from J, leaving 5 bases between them. This CDR3 region has 12 residues. CDR3 region: CASSWYTDTQYF. CDR3 nucleotide sequence: TGTGCCAGCAGTTGGTATACAGATACGCAGTATTTT.